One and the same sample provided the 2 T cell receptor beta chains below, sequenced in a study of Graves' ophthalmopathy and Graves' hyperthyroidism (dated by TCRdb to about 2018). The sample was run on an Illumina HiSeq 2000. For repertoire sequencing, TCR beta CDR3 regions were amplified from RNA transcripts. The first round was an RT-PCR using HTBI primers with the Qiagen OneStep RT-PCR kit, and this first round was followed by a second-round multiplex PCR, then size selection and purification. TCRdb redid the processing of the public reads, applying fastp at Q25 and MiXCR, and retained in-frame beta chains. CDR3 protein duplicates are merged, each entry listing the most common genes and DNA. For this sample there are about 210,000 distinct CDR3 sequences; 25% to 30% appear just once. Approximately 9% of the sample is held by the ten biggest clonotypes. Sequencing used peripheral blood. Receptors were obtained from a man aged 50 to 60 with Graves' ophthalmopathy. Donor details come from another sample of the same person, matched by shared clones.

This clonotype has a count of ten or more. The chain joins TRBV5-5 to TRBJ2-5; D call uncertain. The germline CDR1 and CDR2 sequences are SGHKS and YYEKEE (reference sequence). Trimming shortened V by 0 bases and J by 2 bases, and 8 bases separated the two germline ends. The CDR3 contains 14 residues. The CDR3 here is CASSLVAFQETQYF. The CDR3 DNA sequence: TGTGCCAGCAGCTTGGTGGCATTTCAAGAGACCCAGTACTTC.

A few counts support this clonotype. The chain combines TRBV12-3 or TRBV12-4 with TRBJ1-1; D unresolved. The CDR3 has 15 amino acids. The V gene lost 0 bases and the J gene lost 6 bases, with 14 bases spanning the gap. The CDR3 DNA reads TGTGCCAGCAGTTTAGCGCATCAGGTTATGGCTGAAGCTTTCTTT. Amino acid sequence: CASSLAHQVMAEAFF.